One sample yielded the 11 T cell receptor beta chains listed below, sequenced in a study of blood T cell repertoires in COVID-19. Sequencing used immunoSEQ multiplex PCR; TCRdb keeps in-frame clones, though not all of them. This table has approximately 110,000 clones, approximately 62% appearing once. Source material: peripheral blood. These receptors all come from a man older than 75 with acute or convalescent COVID-19.

V is TRBV28 and J is TRBJ2-3, with 10 nucleotides matching TRBD2. Unmatched junction bases numbered 11, after V lost 5 bases and J lost 6 bases. This CDR3 has 16 residues. In germline, CDR1 is MDHEN, CDR2 SYDVKM. DNA for the CDR3: TGTGCCAGCAGTAAGTCTTCTAGCGGGAGTGCGGATACGCAGTATTTT. Amino acid sequence: CASSKSSSGSADTQYF.

The CDR3 DNA follows: TGTGCCAGCAGCCTGGGGGCCGGGACACGGGGTAATCTGTTTTTT. Its protein product is CASSLGAGTRGNLFF. The chain joins TRBV5-4 to TRBJ2-2, with D maybe TRBD1 (6 bases). V lost 4 bases, J lost 14 bases, and 24 bases lay in between. This CDR3 comprises 15 residues. Germline-derived CDR1 and CDR2 are SGHNT and YYREEE (reference sequence).

This clone has more than one count but fewer than ten. The chain combines TRBV29-1 with TRBJ2-1; TRBD2 matches 10 bases. CDR3 length: 13 amino acids. J was trimmed by 9 bases and V by 3 bases; bases with no gene match: 5. Germline V gene lookup returns CDR1 SQVTM and CDR2 ANQGSEA. This CDR3 is CSVEGLAGAEQFF. CDR3 nucleotide sequence: TGCAGCGTTGAGGGTCTAGCGGGAGCTGAGCAGTTCTTC.

V and J are TRBV30 and TRBJ1-4, with D tentatively TRBD1 (6 bases). V was shortened by 4 bases and J by 8 bases, with 8 bases between the two germline ends. Germline CDR1 is GTSNPN and CDR2 is SVGIG (reference sequence). The CDR3 has 11 amino acids. The CDR3 loop is CAWKTGEKLFF. The DNA of the CDR3 is TGTGCCTGGAAAACAGGGGAAAAACTGTTTTTT.

This clone was counted once. The genes are TRBV10-3 and TRBJ2-7, with D perhaps TRBD1 (6 bases). V lost 3 bases and J lost 7, with 19 bases in between. The CDR3 loop spans 15 amino acids. Germline V gene sequence: CDR1 ENHRY, CDR2 SYGVKD. Written as DNA, the CDR3 is TGTGCCATCAGTGACCCCGACAGGACCACTGGGGAGCAGTACTTC. This sequence encodes CAISDPDRTTGEQYF.

In nucleotides, the CDR3 is TGTGCCAGCAGCATCGGACAGGGGACAGAGACCCAGTACTTC. Amino acids: CASSIGQGTETQYF. The chain is built from TRBV9 and TRBJ2-5, with 9 bases matching TRBD1. The V gene's germline CDR1 is SGDLS and CDR2 YYNGEE. After removal of 4 bases from V and 4 bases from J, the junction contained 5 bases not matched to a gene. CDR3 size: 14 residues.

A few counts support this clone. The chain recombines TRBV19 with TRBJ1-2, with 9 bases matching TRBD1. The J segment lost 8 bases and the V segment lost 1 base, leaving 5 bases of the junction unmatched. The CDR3 loop spans 14 amino acids. CDR1 is LNHDA and CDR2 is SQIVND in the germline V gene (reference sequence). The CDR3 loop reads CASSIGRDRVGYTF. CDR3 nucleotides: TGTGCCAGTAGTATAGGCCGGGACAGGGTCGGCTACACCTTC.

This clone was picked up one time. The chain joins TRBV4-1 to TRBJ2-7; 9 bases are shared with TRBD1. CDR1 MGHRA and CDR2 YSYEKL come from the germline V gene. This CDR3 is built from 15 residues. The J segment lost 2 bases and the V segment lost 4 bases, leaving 6 bases of the junction unmatched. The CDR3 spells CASSRGQGGTYEQYF. In nucleotides, the CDR3 is TGCGCCAGCAGCCGGGGACAGGGCGGAACCTACGAGCAGTACTTC.

The V gene is TRBV24-1, the J gene TRBJ2-2; 11 nucleotides match TRBD2. Germline V gene lookup returns CDR1 KGHDR and CDR2 SFDVKD. The length of the CDR3 is 17 residues. J lost 6 bases, V lost 6 bases, and 11 bases had no gene match. The CDR3 DNA is TGTGCCACCAGTATATCTAGCGGGAGGATAGACGCCGGGGAGCTGTTTTTT. This codes for CATSISSGRIDAGELFF.

This chain links TRBV11-2 with TRBJ1-2; 7 nucleotides match TRBD1. Germline-derived CDR1 and CDR2 are SGHAT and FQNNGV. V trimming: 3 bases; J trimming: 6 bases; junction bases outside the gene matches: 10. CDR3 length: 15 amino acids. The CDR3 spells CASSFRQGGADGYTF. The CDR3 DNA reads as TGTGCCAGCAGCTTTCGACAGGGTGGAGCGGATGGCTACACCTTC.

This rearrangement joins TRBV2 to TRBJ1-5; TRBD1 aligns across 7 bases. Germline V CDR1 and CDR2: SNHLY, FYNNEI. Germline trimming cut 2 bases from V and 2 bases from J; bases unmatched to any gene: 9. CDR3 length: 17 residues. CDR3 sequence (DNA): TGTGCCAGCAGTGAACGGGGAACAGGGGCGGGCAATCAGCCCCAGCATTTT. Translating gives CASSERGTGAGNQPQHF.